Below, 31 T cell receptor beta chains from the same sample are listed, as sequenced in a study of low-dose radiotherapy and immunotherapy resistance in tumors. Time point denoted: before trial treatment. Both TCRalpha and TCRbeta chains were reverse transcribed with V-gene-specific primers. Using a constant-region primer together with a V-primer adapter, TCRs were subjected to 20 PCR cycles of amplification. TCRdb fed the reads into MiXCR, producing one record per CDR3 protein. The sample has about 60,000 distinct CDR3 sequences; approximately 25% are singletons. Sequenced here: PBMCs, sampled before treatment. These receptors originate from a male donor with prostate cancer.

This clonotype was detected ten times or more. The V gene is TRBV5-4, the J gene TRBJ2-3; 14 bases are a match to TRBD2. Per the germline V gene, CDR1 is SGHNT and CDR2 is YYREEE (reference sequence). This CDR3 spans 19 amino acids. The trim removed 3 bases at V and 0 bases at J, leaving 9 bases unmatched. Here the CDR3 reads CASSSGTSGRRTSTDTQYF. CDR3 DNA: TGTGCCAGCAGCTCCGGGACTAGCGGGAGACGGACTAGCACAGATACGCAGTATTTT.

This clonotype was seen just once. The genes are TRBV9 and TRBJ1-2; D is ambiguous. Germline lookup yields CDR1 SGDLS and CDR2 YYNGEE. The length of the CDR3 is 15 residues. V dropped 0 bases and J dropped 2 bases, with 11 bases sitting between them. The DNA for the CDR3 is TGTGCCAGCAGCGTAGACCCAGGCGCAAACTATGGCTACACCTTC. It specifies CASSVDPGANYGYTF.

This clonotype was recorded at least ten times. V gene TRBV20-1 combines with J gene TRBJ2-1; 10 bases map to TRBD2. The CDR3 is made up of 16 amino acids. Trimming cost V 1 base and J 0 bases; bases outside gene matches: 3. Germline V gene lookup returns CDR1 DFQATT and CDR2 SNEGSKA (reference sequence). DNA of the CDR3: TGCAGTGCTAGAGTGCTAGCGGGGGCCTCCTACAATGAGCAGTTCTTC. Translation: CSARVLAGASYNEQFF.

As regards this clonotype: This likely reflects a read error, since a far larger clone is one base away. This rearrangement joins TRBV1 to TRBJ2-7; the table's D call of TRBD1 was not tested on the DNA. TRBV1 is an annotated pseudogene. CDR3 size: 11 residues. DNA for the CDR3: TGTGCCAGCAGCTACAGGGACGGGCAGTACTTC. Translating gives CASSYRDGQYF.

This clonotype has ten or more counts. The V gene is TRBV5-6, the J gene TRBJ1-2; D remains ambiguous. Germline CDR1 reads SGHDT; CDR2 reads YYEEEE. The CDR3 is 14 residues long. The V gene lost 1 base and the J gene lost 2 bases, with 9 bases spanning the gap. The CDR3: CASSLFGNNYGYTF. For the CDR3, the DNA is TGTGCCAGCAGCTTGTTCGGCAACAACTATGGCTACACCTTC.

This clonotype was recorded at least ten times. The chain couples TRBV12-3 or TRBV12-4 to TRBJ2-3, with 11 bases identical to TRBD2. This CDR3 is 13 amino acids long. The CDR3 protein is CATGASGGDTQYF. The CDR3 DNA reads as TGTGCAACGGGGGCTAGCGGGGGGGATACGCAGTATTTT.

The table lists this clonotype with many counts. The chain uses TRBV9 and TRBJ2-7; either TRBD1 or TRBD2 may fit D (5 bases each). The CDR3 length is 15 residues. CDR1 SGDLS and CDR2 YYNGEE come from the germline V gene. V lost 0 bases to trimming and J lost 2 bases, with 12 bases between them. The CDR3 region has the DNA TGTGCCAGCAGCGTAGCAGGGAGAGGGGCCTACGAGCAGTACTTC. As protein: CASSVAGRGAYEQYF.

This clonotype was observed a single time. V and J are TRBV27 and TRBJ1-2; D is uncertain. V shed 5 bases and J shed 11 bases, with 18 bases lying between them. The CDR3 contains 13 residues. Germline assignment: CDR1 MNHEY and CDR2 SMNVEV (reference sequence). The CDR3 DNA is TGTGCCAGCAGTCCCCTCCATGGGTTCTCGTACACCTTC. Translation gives CASSPLHGFSYTF.

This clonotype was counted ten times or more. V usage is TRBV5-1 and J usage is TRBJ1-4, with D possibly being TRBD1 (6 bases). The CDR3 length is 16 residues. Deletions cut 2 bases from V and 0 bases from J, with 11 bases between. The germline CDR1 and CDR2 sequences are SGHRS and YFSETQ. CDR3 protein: CASSLGGAPTNEKLFF. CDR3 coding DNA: TGCGCCAGCAGCTTAGGGGGGGCCCCAACTAATGAAAAACTGTTTTTT.

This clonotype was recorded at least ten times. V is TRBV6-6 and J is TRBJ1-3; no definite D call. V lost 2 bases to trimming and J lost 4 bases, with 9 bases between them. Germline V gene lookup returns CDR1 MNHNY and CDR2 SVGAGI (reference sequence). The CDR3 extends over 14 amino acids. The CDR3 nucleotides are TGTGCCAGCAGTTACACGGAGTCCGGAAACACCATATATTTT. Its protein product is CASSYTESGNTIYF.

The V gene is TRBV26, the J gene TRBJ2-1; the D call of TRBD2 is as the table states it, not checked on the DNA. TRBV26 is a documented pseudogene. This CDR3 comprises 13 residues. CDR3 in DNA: TGTGCCAGCAGTTCTCGGACTAGCGGGTGGTCCTTCTTC. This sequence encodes CASSSRTSGWSFF.

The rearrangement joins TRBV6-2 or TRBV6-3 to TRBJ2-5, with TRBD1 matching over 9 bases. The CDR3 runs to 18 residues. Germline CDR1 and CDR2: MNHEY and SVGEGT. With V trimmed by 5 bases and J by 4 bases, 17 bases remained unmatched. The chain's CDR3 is CASSEEWGTGSLSETQYF. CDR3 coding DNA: TGTGCCAGCAGTGAAGAATGGGGGACAGGGAGTCTTTCAGAGACCCAGTACTTC.

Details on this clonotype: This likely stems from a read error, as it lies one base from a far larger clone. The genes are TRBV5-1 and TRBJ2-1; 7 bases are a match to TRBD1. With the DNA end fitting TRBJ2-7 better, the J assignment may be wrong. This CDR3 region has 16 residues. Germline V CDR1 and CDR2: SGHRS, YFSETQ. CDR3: CASRRSGQAPPYEQYF. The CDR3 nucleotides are TGCGCCAGCAGGCGTAGTGGACAGGCTCCGCCCTACGAGCAGTACTTC.

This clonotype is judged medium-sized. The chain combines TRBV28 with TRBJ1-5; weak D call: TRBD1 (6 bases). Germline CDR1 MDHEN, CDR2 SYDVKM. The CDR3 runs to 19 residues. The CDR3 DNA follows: TGTTCAACACACCGGGGGCAAGACACCCGATTTTATAGCAATCAGCCCCAGCATTTT. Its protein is CSTHRGQDTRFYSNQPQHF.

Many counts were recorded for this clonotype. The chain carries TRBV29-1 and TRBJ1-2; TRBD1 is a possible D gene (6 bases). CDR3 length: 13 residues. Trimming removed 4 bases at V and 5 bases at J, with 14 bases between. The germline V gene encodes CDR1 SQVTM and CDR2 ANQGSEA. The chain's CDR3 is CSVGQEKWYGYTF. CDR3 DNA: TGCAGCGTTGGACAGGAAAAGTGGTATGGCTACACCTTC. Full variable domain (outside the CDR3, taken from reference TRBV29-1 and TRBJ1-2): SAVISQKPSRDICQRGTSLTIQCQVDSQVTMMFWYRQQPGQSLTLIATANQGSEATYESGFVIDKFPISRPNLTFSTLTVSNMSPEDSSIYLCSVGQEKWYGYTFGSGTRLTVV.

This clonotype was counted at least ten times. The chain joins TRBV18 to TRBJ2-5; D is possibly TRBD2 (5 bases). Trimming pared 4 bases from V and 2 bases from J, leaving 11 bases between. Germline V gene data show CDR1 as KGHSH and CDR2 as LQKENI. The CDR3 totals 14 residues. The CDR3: CASSLRREQETQYF. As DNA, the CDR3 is TGTGCCAGCTCACTACGACGGGAACAAGAGACCCAGTACTTC.

CDR3 loop: CASSLGYGYNEQFF. The DNA of the CDR3 is TGTGCCAGCAGCTTGGGGTATGGATACAATGAGCAGTTCTTC. The chain is built from TRBV7-3 and TRBJ2-1; D not resolved. This CDR3 comprises 14 residues. Germline V CDR1 and CDR2: SGHTA, FQGTGA. V lost 3 bases and J 4 bases, leaving 10 bases between the germline ends.

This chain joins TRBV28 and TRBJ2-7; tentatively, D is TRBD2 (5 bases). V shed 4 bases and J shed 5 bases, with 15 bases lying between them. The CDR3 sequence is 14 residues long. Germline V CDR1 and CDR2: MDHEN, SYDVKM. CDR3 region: CASSYQLGMDEQYF. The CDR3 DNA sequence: TGTGCCAGCAGTTACCAACTAGGAATGGACGAGCAGTACTTC.

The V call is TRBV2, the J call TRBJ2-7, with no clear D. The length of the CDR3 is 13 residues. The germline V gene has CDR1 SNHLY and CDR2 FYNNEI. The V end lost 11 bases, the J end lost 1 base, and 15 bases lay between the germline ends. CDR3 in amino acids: CAGSSRTSYEQYF. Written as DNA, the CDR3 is TGTGCCGGCTCCAGCCGTACATCCTACGAGCAGTACTTC.

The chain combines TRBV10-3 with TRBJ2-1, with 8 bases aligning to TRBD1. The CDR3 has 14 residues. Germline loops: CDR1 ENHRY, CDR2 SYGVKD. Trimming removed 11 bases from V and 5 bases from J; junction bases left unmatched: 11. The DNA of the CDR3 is TGTGCCGCGAACCGGGACAGGAATGACAATGAGCAGTTCTTC. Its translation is CAANRDRNDNEQFF.

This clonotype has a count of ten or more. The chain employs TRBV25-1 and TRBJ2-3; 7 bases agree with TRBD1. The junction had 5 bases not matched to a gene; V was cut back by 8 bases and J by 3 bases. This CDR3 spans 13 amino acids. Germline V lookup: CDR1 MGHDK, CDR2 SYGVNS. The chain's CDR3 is CASQNRGTDTQYF. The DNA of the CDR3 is TGTGCCAGCCAGAACAGGGGAACAGATACGCAGTATTTT.

The DNA for the CDR3 is TGCAGTGCTAAACTAGCGGGCAATGAGCAGTTCTTC. This codes for CSAKLAGNEQFF. The rearrangement links TRBV20-1 to TRBJ2-1; 9 bases are shared with TRBD2. The CDR3 has 12 amino acids. Germline-derived CDR1 and CDR2 are DFQATT and SNEGSKA (reference sequence). The junction had 1 base not matched to a gene; V was cut back by 4 bases and J by 6 bases.

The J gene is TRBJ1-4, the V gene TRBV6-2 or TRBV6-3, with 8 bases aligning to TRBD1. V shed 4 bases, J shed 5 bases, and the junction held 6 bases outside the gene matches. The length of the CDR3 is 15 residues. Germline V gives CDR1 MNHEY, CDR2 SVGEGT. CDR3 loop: CASSSPRTGNEKLFF. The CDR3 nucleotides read TGTGCCAGCAGTTCCCCCCGGACAGGGAATGAAAAACTGTTTTTT.

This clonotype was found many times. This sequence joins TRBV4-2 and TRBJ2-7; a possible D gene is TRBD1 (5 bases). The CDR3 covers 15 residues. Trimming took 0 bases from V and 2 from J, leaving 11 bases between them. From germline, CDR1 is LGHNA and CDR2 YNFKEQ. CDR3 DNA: TGTGCCAGCAGCCAAGATGTGGACATCACCTACGAGCAGTACTTC. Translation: CASSQDVDITYEQYF.

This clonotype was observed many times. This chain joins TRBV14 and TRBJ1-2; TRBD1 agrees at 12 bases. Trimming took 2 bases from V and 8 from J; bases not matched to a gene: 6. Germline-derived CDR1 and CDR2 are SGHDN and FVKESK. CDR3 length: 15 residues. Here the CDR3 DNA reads TGTGCCAGCAGCCAACCGGGACAGGGGGCGAGGGGCTACACCTTC. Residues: CASSQPGQGARGYTF.

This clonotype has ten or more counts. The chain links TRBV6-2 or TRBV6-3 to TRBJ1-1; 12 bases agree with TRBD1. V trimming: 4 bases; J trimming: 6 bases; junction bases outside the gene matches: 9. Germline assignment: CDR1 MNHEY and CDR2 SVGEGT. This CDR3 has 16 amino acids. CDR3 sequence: CASSSGQGAGRAEAFF. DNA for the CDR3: TGTGCCAGCAGTTCGGGACAGGGGGCCGGGAGGGCTGAAGCTTTCTTT.

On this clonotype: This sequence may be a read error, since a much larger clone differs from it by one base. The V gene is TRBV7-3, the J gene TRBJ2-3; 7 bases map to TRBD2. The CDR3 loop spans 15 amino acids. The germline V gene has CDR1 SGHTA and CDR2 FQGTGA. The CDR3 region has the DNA TGTGTCAGCAGCTTCATCGGGGGGAGTACAGATACGCAGTATTTT. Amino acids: CVSSFIGGSTDTQYF.

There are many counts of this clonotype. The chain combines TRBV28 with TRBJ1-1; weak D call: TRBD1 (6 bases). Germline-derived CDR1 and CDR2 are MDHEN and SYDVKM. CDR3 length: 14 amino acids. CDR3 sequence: CANKPPGANTEAFF. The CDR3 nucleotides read TGTGCGAATAAGCCCCCAGGGGCAAACACTGAAGCTTTCTTT. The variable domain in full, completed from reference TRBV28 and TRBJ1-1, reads DVKVTQSSRYLVKRTGEKVFLECVQDMDHENMFWYRQDPGLGLRLIYFSYDVKMKEKGDIPEGYSVSREKKERFSLILESASTNQTSMYLCANKPPGANTEAFFGQGTRLTVV.

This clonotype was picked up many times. The CDR3, as DNA: TGTGCCAGCAGCCCCGACACAGATACGCAGTATTTT. It codes for CASSPDTDTQYF. The chain links TRBV9 to TRBJ2-3, with D unclear. CDR3 length: 12 amino acids. Germline CDR1 and CDR2: SGDLS and YYNGEE. Trimming removed 4 bases from V and 2 bases from J, with 5 bases in between.

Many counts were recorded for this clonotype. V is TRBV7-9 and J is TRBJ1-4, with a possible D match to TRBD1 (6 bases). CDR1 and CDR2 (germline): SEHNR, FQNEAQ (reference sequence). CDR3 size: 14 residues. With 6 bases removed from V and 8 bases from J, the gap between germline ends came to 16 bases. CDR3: CASSLQGVGEKLFF. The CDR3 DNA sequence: TGTGCCAGCAGTTTACAGGGAGTTGGGGAAAAACTGTTTTTT.

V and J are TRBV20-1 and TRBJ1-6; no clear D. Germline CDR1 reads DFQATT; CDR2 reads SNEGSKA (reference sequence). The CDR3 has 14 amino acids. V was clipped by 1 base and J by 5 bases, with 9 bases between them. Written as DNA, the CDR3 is TGCAGTGCTAGAGCGGAAAACAATAATTCACCCCTCCACTTT. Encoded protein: CSARAENNNSPLHF.